A single sample gave rise to the 10 T cell receptor beta chains below, sequenced in a study of molecular identifiers for immune sequencing clone quantification. Via MiXCR, TCRdb re-called the PCR reads, giving one row per CDR3 protein. Of hundreds of thousands of distinct CDR3 sequences listed, over 25% were seen once; the top ten hold roughly 0.83%. The specimen was naive CD8+ T cells from blood, with Jurkat cell RNA spiked in. The subset: FACS-sorted CD8+CD4-CCR7+CD45RA+ naive T cells. The receptors shown here come from a human donor in good health. Some libraries in this study had Jurkat cell RNA spiked in.

The rearrangement joins TRBV7-7 to TRBJ2-5; no clear D gene. The V gene lost 9 bases and the J gene lost 2 bases, with 16 bases spanning the gap. CDR3 size: 14 residues. Germline loops: CDR1 SSHAT, CDR2 FNYEAQ (reference sequence). The DNA of the CDR3 is TGTGCCAGGAGCCCGGGCAGGATTCAAGAGACCCAGTACTTC. Amino acid sequence: CARSPGRIQETQYF.

In regard to this clonotype: One base away lies a much larger clone, so this may be a sequencing read error. The rearrangement joins TRBV7-8 to TRBJ1-1; possible D gene TRBD1, 6 bases. Germline CDR1 reads SGHVS; CDR2 reads FQNEAQ. V lost 1 base and J 6 bases, leaving 15 bases between the germline ends. The CDR3 is made up of 15 amino acids. The chain's CDR3 is CASSLEQGLYAEAFF. CDR3 nucleotide sequence: TGTGCCAGCAGCTTAGAGCAGGGGTTGTACGCTGAAGCTTTCTTT.

Many counts were recorded for this clonotype. The CDR3 loop is CASSLSGGLTDTQYF. In nucleotides, the CDR3 is TGTGCCAGCAGTTTATCCGGGGGACTCACAGATACGCAGTATTTT. This chain links TRBV6-2 or TRBV6-3 with TRBJ2-3; perhaps TRBD2 as D (6 bases). V lost 4 bases and J lost 2, with 13 bases in between. The CDR3 is 15 amino acids. The germline CDR1 and CDR2 sequences are MNHEY and SVGEGT.

Turning to this clonotype: A much larger clone differs by one base, so this may be a read error. This chain uses TRBV29-1 with TRBJ2-1; D ambiguous. There are 16 residues in the CDR3. The V and J ends lost 4 bases and 4 bases respectively, with 20 bases between them. The V gene's germline CDR1 is SQVTM and CDR2 ANQGSEA. As DNA, the CDR3 is TGCAGCGTTGGGTATCCGCCCCCCGAGGTATACAATGAGCAGTTCTTC. Its protein is CSVGYPPPEVYNEQFF.

The V and J genes are TRBV19 and TRBJ2-2; TRBD2 matches 7 bases. J lost 7 bases, V lost 1 base, and 6 bases had no gene match. The CDR3 spans 15 residues. Germline CDR1 reads LNHDA; CDR2 reads SQIVND (reference sequence). The CDR3 here is CASSIGTRGYGELFF. The CDR3, as DNA: TGTGCCAGTAGTATAGGGACTAGAGGATACGGGGAGCTGTTTTTT.

This clonotype was seen a few times. CDR3 bases: TGCGCCAGCAGCTTGGTTCCCCGGGACAGGGGTACCTACGAGCAGTACTTC. Amino acids: CASSLVPRDRGTYEQYF. The chain has TRBV5-1 and TRBJ2-7; the match to TRBD1 covers 10 bases. The germline gives CDR1 SGHRS, CDR2 YFSETQ. V shed 0 bases and J 2 bases; nucleotides not matched to a gene: 8. The CDR3 loop spans 17 amino acids.

This clonotype was observed many times. J is TRBJ2-7 and V is TRBV7-2; D is unclear. Germline CDR1 SGHTA, CDR2 FQGNSA. V lost 7 bases and J 0 bases, leaving 22 bases between the germline ends. CDR3 length: 17 amino acids. CDR3 amino acids: CASNHVSPRHSSYEQYF. The CDR3 coding sequence is TGTGCCAGCAACCACGTATCTCCCCGACACAGCTCCTACGAGCAGTACTTC.

The V call is TRBV27, the J call TRBJ2-3; TRBD2 matches at 13 bases. The CDR3 is 17 amino acids. The germline V gene encodes CDR1 MNHEY and CDR2 SMNVEV (reference sequence). The J segment lost 2 bases and the V segment lost 4 bases, leaving 6 bases of the junction unmatched. In nucleotides, the CDR3 is TGTGCCAGCAGTTGGACTAGCGGGAGCAGAGACACAGATACGCAGTATTTT. This codes for CASSWTSGSRDTDTQYF.

This sequence joins TRBV4-3 and TRBJ1-1; D not certain. Trimming took off 0 bases at V and 8 bases at J, with 10 bases between the two ends. CDR1 and CDR2 (germline): LGHNA, YSLEER. The CDR3 is 13 amino acids. CDR3 residues: CASSQEMIGEAFF. The DNA of the CDR3 is TGCGCCAGCAGCCAAGAAATGATCGGGGAAGCTTTCTTT.

The chain links TRBV7-9 to TRBJ2-3; D not certain. This CDR3 has 15 residues. The ends were cut back, 5 bases at V and 3 bases at J, with 15 bases in the middle. Per germline, CDR1 SEHNR and CDR2 FQNEAQ (reference sequence). This CDR3 reads CASSIGVLRTDTQYF. In DNA form, the CDR3 reads TGTGCCAGCAGCATAGGCGTTCTGAGAACAGATACGCAGTATTTT.